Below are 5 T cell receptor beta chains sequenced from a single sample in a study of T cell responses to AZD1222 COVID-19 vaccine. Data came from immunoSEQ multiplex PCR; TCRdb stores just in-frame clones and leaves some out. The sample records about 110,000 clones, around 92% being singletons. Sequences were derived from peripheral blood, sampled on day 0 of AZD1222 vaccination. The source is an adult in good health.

CDR3 residues: CASSGQTIGNTIYF. The DNA for the CDR3 is TGTGCCAGCAGCGGGCAGACGATCGGAAACACCATATATTTT. The chain joins TRBV2 to TRBJ1-3; D is unclear. CDR1 and CDR2 (germline): SNHLY, FYNNEI. The CDR3 is 14 residues long. V was shortened by 6 bases and J by 4 bases, with 13 bases between the two germline ends. The full variable domain, its missing parts supplied by reference TRBV2 and TRBJ1-3, is EPEVTQTPSHQVTQMGQEVILRCVPISNHLYFYWYRQILGQKVEFLVSFYNNEISEKSEIFDDQFSVERPDGSNFTLKIRSTKLEDSAMYFCASSGQTIGNTIYFGEGSWLTVV.

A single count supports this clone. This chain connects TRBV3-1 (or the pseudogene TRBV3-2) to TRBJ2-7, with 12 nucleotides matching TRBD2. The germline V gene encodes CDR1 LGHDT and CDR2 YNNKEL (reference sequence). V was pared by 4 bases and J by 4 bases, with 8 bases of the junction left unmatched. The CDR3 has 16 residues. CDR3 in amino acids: CASSPRTSGDLYEQYF. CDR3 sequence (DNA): TGTGCCAGCAGCCCGAGGACTAGCGGGGATCTTTACGAGCAGTACTTC.

The CDR3: CASNSGTGWDNYGYTF. DNA for the CDR3: TGTGCCAGTAATTCCGGGACAGGGTGGGATAACTATGGCTACACCTTC. The rearrangement links TRBV19 to TRBJ1-2, with 9 bases aligning to TRBD1. From germline, CDR1 is LNHDA and CDR2 SQIVND (reference sequence). The CDR3 sequence is 16 residues long. V lost 7 bases and J lost 1; bases outside the gene matches: 10.

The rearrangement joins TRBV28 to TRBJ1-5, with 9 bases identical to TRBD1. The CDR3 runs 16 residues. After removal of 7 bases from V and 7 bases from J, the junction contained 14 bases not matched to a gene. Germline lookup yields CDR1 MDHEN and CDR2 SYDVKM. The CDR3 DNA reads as TGTGCCAGCAACCTCCTTCCGGGGACAGGGAACCAGCCCCAGCATTTT. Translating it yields CASNLLPGTGNQPQHF.

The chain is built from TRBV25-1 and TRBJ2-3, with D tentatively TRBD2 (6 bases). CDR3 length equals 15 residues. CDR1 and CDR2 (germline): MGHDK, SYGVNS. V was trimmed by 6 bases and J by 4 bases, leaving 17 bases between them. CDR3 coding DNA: TGTGCCAGCAGCCGCGGGACCCAGGGCTCAGATACGCAGTATTTT. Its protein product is CASSRGTQGSDTQYF.